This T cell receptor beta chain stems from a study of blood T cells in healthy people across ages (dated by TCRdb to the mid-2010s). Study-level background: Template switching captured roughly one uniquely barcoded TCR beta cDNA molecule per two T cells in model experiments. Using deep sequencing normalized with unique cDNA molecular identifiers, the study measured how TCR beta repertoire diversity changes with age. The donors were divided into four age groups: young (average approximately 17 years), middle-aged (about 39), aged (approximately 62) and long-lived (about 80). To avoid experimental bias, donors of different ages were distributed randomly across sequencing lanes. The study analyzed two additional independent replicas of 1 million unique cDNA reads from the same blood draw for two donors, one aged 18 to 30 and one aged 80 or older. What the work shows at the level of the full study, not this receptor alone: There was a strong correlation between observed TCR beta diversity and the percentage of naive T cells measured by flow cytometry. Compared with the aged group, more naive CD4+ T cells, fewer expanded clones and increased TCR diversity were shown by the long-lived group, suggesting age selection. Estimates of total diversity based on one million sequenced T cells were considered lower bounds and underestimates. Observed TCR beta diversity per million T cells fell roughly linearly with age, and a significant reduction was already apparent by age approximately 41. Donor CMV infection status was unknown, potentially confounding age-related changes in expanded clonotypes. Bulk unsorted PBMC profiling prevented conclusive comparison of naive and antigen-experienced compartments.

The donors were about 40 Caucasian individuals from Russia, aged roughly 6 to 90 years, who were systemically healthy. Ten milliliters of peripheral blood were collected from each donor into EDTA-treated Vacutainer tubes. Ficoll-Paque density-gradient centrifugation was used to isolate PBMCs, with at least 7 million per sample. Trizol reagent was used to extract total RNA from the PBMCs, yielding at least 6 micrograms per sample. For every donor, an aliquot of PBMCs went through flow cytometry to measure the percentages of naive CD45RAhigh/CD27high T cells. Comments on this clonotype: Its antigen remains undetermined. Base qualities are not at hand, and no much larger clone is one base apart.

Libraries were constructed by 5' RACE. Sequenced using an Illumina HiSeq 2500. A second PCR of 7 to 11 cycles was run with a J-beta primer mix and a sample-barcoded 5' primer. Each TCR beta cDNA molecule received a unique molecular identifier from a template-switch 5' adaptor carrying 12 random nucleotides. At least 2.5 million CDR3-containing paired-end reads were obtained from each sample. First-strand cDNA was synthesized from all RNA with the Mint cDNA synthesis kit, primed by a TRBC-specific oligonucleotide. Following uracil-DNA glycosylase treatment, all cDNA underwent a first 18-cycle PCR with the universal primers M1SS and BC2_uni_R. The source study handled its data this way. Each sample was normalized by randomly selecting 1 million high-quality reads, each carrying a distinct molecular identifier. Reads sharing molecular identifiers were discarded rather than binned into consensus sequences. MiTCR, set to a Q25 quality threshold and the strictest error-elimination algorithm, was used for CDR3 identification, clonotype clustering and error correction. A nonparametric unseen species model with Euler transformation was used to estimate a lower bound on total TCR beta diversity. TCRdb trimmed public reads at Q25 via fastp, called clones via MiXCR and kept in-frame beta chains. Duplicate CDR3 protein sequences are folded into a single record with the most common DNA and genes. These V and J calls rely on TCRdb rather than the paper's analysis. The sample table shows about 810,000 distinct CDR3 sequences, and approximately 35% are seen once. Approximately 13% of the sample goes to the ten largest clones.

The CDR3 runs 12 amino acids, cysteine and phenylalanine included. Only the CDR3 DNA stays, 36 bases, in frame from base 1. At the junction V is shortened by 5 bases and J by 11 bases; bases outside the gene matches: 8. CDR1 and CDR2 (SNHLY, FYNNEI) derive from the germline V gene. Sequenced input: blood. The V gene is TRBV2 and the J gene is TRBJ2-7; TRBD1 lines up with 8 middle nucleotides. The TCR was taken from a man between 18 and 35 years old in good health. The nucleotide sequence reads TGTGCCAGCAGTCCGGACAGGGTGAAGAAGTACTTC. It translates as CASSPDRVKKYF.